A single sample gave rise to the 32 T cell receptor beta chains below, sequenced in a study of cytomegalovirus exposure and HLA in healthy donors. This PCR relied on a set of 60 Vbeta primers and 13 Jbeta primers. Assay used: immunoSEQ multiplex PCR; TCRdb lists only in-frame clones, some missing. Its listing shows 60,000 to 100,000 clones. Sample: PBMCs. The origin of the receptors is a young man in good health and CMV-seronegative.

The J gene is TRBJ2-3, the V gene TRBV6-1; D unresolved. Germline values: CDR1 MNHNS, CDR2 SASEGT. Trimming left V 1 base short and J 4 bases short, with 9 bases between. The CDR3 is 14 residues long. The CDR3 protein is CASSEGGAPDTQYF. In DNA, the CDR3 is TGTGCCAGCAGTGAAGGAGGAGCTCCAGATACGCAGTATTTT.

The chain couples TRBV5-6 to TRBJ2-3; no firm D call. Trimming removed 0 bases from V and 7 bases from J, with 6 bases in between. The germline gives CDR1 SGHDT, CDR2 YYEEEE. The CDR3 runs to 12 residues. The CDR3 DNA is TGTGCCAGCAGCTTGGGAGACTATACGCAGTATTTT. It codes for CASSLGDYTQYF.

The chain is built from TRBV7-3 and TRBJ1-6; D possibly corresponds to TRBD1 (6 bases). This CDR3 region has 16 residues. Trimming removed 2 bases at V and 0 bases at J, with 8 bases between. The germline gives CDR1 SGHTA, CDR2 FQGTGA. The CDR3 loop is CASSLGGISYNSPLHF. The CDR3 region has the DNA TGTGCCAGCAGCTTAGGGGGCATCTCCTATAATTCACCCCTCCACTTT. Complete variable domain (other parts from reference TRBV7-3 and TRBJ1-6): GAGVSQTPSNKVTEKGKYVELRCDPISGHTALYWYRQSLGQGPEFLIYFQGTGAADDSGLPNDRFFAVRPEGSVSTLKIQRTERGDSAVYLCASSLGGISYNSPLHFGNGTRLTVT.

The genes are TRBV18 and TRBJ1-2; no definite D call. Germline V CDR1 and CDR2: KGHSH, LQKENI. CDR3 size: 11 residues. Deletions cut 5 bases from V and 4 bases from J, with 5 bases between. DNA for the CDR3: TGTGCCAGCTCAGCGCCCTATGGCTACACCTTC. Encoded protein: CASSAPYGYTF.

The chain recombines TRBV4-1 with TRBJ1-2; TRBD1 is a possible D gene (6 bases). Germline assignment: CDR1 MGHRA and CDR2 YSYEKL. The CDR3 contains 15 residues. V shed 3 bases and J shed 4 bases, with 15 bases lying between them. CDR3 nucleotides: TGCGCCAGCAGCCAGCGGGGGGGCGCCGGCTATGGCTACACCTTC. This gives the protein CASSQRGGAGYGYTF.

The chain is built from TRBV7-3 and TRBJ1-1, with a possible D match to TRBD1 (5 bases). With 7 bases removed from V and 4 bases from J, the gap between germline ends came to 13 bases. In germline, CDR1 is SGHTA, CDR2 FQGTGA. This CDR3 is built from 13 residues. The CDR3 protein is CASTLQRGTEAFF. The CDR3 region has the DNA TGTGCCAGCACCCTCCAAAGGGGCACTGAAGCTTTCTTT.

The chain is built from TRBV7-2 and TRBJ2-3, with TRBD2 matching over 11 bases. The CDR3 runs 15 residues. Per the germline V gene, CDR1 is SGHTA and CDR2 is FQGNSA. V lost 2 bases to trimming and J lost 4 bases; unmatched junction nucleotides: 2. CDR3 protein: CASSLTGLAADTQYF. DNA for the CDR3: TGTGCCAGCAGCTTAACGGGACTAGCGGCAGATACGCAGTATTTT.

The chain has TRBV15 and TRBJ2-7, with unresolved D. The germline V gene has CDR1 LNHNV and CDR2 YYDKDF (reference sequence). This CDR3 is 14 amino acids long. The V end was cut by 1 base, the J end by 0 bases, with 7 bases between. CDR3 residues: CATSRGGSSYEQYF. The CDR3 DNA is TGTGCCACCAGCAGAGGAGGTAGCTCCTACGAGCAGTACTTC.

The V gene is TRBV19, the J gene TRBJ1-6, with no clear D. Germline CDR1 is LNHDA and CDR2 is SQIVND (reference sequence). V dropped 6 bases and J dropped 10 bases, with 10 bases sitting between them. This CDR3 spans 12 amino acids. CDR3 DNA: TGTGCCAGTAGGGCCTTACACTCACCCCTCCACTTT. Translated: CASRALHSPLHF.

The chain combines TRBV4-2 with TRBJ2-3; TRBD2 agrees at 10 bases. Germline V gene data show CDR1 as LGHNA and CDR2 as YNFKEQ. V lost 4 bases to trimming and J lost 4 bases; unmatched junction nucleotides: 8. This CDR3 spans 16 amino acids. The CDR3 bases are TGTGCCAGCAGCCCCGAGCGGGGGGGCCGAGCAGATACGCAGTATTTT. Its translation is CASSPERGGRADTQYF.

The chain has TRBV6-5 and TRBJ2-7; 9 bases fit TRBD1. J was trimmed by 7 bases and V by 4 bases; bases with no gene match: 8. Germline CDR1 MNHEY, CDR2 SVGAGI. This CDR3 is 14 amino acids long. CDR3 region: CASSSGQGIWEQYF. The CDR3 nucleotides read TGTGCCAGCAGTTCGGGACAGGGTATTTGGGAGCAGTACTTC.

This CDR3 reads CASSAGLAGVQETQYF. The CDR3 coding sequence is TGTGCCAGCAGTGCCGGACTAGCGGGGGTCCAAGAGACCCAGTACTTC. The V gene is TRBV6-1, the J gene TRBJ2-5; TRBD2 matches at 13 bases. CDR3 length: 16 amino acids. Germline-derived CDR1 and CDR2 are MNHNS and SASEGT. Germline trimming cut 4 bases from V and 1 base from J; bases unmatched to any gene: 3.

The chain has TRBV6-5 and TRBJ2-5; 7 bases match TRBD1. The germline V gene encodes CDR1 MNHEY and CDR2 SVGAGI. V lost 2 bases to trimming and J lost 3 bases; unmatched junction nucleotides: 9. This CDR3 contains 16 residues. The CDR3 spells CASSYTLQGWEETQYF. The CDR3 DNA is TGTGCCAGCAGTTACACATTACAGGGGTGGGAAGAGACCCAGTACTTC.

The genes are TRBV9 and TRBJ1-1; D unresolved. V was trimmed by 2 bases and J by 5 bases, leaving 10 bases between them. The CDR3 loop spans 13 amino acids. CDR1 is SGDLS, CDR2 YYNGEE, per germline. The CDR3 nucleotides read TGTGCCAGCAGCGTTTTTTCGGAGACTGAAGCTTTCTTT. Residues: CASSVFSETEAFF.

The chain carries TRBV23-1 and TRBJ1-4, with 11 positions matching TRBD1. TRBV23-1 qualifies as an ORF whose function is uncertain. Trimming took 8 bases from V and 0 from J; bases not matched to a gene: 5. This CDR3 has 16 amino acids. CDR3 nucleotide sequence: TGCGCCAGCCTTGGACAGGGGGCGGCAACTAATGAAAAACTGTTTTTT. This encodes CASLGQGAATNEKLFF.

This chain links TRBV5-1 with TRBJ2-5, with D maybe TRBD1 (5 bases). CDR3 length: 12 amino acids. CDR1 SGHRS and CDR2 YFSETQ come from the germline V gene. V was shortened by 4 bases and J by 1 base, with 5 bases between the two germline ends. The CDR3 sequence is CASSRGQETQYF. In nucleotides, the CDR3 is TGCGCCAGCAGCAGGGGCCAAGAGACCCAGTACTTC.

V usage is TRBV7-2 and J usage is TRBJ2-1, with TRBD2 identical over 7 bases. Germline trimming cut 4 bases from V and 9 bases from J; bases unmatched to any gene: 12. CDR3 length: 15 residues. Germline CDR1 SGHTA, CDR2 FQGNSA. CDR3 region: CASSWGLAVQGEQFF. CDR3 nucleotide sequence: TGTGCCAGCAGCTGGGGCCTAGCGGTTCAGGGTGAGCAGTTCTTC. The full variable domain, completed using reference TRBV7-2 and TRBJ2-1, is GAGVSQSPSNKVTEKGKDVELRCDPISGHTALYWYRQSLGQGLEFLIYFQGNSAPDKSGLPSDRFSAERTGGSVSTLTIQRTQQEDSAVYLCASSWGLAVQGEQFFGPGTRLTVL.

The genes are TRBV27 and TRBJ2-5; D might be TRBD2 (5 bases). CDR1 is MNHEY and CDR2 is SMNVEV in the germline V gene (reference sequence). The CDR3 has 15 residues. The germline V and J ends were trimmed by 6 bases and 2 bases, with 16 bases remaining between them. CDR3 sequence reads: CASRRLGGGQETQYF. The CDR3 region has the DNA TGTGCCAGCAGGCGGCTCGGAGGCGGGCAAGAGACCCAGTACTTC.

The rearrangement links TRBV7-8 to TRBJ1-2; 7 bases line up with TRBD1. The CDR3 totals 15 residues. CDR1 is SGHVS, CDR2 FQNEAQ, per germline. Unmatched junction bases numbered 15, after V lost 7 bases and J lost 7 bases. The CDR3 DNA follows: TGTGCCAGCACGCCATTAGGGGGGACAGCCAGTGGCTACACCTTC. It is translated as CASTPLGGTASGYTF.

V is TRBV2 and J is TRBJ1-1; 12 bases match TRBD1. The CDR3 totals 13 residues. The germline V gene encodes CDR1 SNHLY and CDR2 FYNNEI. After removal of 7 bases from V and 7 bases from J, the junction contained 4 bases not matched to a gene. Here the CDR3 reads CASTGTGGGEAFF. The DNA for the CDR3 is TGTGCCAGCACCGGGACAGGGGGCGGTGAAGCTTTCTTT.

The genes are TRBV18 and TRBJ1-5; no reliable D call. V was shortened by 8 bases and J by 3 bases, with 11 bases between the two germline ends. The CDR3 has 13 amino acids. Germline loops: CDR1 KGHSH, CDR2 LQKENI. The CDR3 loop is CASTPQLNQPQHF. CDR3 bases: TGTGCCAGCACCCCACAGCTCAATCAGCCCCAGCATTTT.

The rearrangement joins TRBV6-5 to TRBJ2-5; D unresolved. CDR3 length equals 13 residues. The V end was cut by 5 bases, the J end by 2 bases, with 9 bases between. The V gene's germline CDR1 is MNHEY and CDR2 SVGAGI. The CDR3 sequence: CASSPVEQETQYF. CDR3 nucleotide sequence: TGTGCCAGCAGTCCTGTCGAGCAAGAGACCCAGTACTTC.

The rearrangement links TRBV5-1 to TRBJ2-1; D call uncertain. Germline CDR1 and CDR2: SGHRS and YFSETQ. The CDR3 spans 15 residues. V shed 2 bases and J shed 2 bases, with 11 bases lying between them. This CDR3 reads CASSFAVATYNEQFF. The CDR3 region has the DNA TGCGCCAGCAGCTTTGCGGTCGCTACCTACAATGAGCAGTTCTTC.

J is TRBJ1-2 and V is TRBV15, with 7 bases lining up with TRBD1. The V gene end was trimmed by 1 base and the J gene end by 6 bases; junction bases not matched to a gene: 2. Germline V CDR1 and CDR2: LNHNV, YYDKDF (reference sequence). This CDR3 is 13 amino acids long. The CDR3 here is CATSRGQGNGYTF. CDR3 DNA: TGTGCCACCAGCAGAGGACAGGGAAATGGCTACACCTTC.

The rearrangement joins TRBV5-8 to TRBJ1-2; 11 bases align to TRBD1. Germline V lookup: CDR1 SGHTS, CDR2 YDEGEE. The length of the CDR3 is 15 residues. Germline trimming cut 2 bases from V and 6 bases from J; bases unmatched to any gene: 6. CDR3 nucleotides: TGTGCCAGCAGCTTCCACCCGGACAGGGGGCATGGCTACACCTTC. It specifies CASSFHPDRGHGYTF.

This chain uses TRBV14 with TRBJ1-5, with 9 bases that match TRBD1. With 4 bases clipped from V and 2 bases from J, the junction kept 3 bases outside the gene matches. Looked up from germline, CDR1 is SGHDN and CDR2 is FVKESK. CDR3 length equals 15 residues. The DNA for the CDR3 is TGTGCCAGCAGCCCAGGACAGGGGCGCAATCAGCCCCAGCATTTT. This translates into CASSPGQGRNQPQHF.

The CDR3 DNA reads TGTGCCAGCAGTTTAGGTACAGGGAAGCTGTATAACTATGGCTACACCTTC. Translating it yields CASSLGTGKLYNYGYTF. The rearrangement uses TRBV27 and TRBJ1-2, with D tentatively TRBD1 (6 bases). The CDR3 loop spans 17 amino acids. CDR1 and CDR2 from the germline V gene are MNHEY and SMNVEV (reference sequence). The V gene lost 2 bases and the J gene lost 1 base, with 17 bases spanning the gap.

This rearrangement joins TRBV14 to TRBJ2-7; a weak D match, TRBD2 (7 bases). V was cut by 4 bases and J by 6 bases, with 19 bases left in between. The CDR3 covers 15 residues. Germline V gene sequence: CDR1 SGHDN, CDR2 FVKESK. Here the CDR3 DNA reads TGTGCCAGCAGCCGCTGGGGGGGCGAAAGTTTCGAGCAGTACTTC. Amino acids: CASSRWGGESFEQYF.

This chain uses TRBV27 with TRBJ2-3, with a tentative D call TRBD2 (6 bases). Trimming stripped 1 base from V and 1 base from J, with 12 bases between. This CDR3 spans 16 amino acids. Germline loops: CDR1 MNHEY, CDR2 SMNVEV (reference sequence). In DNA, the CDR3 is TGTGCCAGCAGTTTATTCCGAGGGGAGGGCACAGATACGCAGTATTTT. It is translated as CASSLFRGEGTDTQYF.

Here the CDR3 DNA reads TGTGCCAGTAGTATAGGTCCGGGACAGGGGGCAGTTCAGCCCCAGCATTTT. Its translation: CASSIGPGQGAVQPQHF. The chain combines TRBV19 with TRBJ1-5; 12 positions match TRBD1. V lost 1 base to trimming and J lost 6 bases; unmatched junction nucleotides: 7. The CDR3 loop spans 17 amino acids. CDR1 and CDR2 (germline): LNHDA, SQIVND (reference sequence).

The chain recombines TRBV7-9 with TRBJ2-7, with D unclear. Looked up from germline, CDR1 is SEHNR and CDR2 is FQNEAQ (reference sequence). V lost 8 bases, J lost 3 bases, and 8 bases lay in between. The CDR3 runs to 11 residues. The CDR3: CASGADYEQYF. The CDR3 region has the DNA TGTGCCAGCGGCGCGGACTACGAGCAGTACTTC.

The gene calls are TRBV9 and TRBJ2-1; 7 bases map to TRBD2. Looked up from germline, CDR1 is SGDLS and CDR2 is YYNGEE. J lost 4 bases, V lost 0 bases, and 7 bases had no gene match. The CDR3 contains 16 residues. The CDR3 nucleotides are TGTGCCAGCAGCGTAGGAGGAAGCGGGACTTACAATGAGCAGTTCTTC. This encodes CASSVGGSGTYNEQFF.